Shown below are 27 T cell receptor beta chains from a single sample sequenced in a study of beta chain features in type 1 diabetes. Regarding the study as a whole: Shorter TCRB CDR3s, moderately but significantly so, marked every one of the four CD4+ subsets in Type 1 diabetes patients.

These receptors have no known antigen. Expressed TCRB transcripts were sequenced after all isolated RNA was converted to cDNA. Assay: immunoSEQ multiplex PCR; the TCRdb copy retains only in-frame clones and omits some. The data contain around 600,000 clones, 9.5% to 15% of them seen just once; the ten biggest clones take up about 0.11%. Sequenced material: naive CD4+ T cells from blood. These receptors came from a man in his thirties or forties with type 1 diabetes.

In this sample, this clone turned up a few times. V and J are TRBV29-1 and TRBJ1-1, with 8 nucleotides matching TRBD1. Germline lookup yields CDR1 SQVTM and CDR2 ANQGSEA. J was trimmed by 1 base and V by 6 bases; bases with no gene match: 7. CDR3 length: 14 amino acids. CDR3 sequence reads: CSVCTGTGNTEAFF. CDR3 sequence (DNA): TGCAGCGTCTGTACCGGGACAGGGAACACTGAAGCTTTCTTT.

The rearrangement joins TRBV5-4 to TRBJ1-2, with TRBD1 matching over 11 bases. The ends lost 3 bases at V and 7 bases at J; junction bases unmatched: 5. Germline assignment: CDR1 SGHNT and CDR2 YYREEE (reference sequence). This CDR3 region has 14 residues. CDR3 protein: CASSSGQGAVGYTF. CDR3 DNA: TGTGCCAGCAGCTCCGGACAGGGGGCGGTTGGCTACACCTTC.

This clone has just a few counts. This chain uses TRBV5-1 with TRBJ2-5; 10 bases fit TRBD2. Germline V gene data show CDR1 as SGHRS and CDR2 as YFSETQ. The CDR3 is 16 residues long. With 4 bases clipped from V and 5 bases from J, the junction kept 11 bases outside the gene matches. The CDR3 DNA sequence: TGCGCCAGCAGCCGTTTGAGCACGACTAGCGGGGAGACCCAGTACTTC. It codes for CASSRLSTTSGETQYF.

The chain carries TRBV29-1 and TRBJ1-1; D uncertain. The CDR3 is 17 amino acids. With 0 bases removed from V and 1 base from J, the gap between germline ends came to 18 bases. The germline CDR1 and CDR2 sequences are SQVTM and ANQGSEA. DNA for the CDR3: TGCAGCGTTGAAGATAAGGGAAGCCGAACGCGGAACACTGAAGCTTTCTTT. Translation gives CSVEDKGSRTRNTEAFF. The variable domain in full, completed from reference TRBV29-1 and TRBJ1-1, reads SAVISQKPSRDICQRGTSLTIQCQVDSQVTMMFWYRQQPGQSLTLIATANQGSEATYESGFVIDKFPISRPNLTFSTLTVSNMSPEDSSIYLCSVEDKGSRTRNTEAFFGQGTRLTVV.

This clone was seen a few times. V usage is TRBV29-1 and J usage is TRBJ2-5; TRBD2 matches 8 bases. The CDR3 consists of 15 residues. V shed 4 bases and J 5 bases; nucleotides not matched to a gene: 12. Germline lookup yields CDR1 SQVTM and CDR2 ANQGSEA. The CDR3 sequence: CSVGTSYAWAETQYF. CDR3 coding DNA: TGCAGCGTTGGGACTAGCTATGCCTGGGCGGAGACCCAGTACTTC.

The chain links TRBV5-4 to TRBJ2-1, with 12 bases fitting TRBD2. Germline assignment: CDR1 SGHNT and CDR2 YYREEE (reference sequence). The junction had 9 bases not matched to a gene; V was cut back by 1 base and J by 7 bases. The length of the CDR3 is 17 residues. CDR3 in DNA: TGTGCCAGCAGCTTGACTAAAGGACTAGCGGGGCTAAATGAGCAGTTCTTC. Translation: CASSLTKGLAGLNEQFF.

The rearrangement links TRBV5-4 to TRBJ2-2; 8 bases match TRBD1. CDR3 length: 14 amino acids. CDR1 SGHNT and CDR2 YYREEE come from the germline V gene (reference sequence). J gave up 8 bases and V 4 bases, and 7 bases lay outside the gene matches. DNA for the CDR3: TGTGCCAGCAGCCAGACAGGGGCCAAAGGGGAGCTGTTTTTT. Protein: CASSQTGAKGELFF. Full variable domain (rest looked up from reference TRBV5-4 and TRBJ2-2): ETGVTQSPTHLIKTRGQQVTLRCSSQSGHNTVSWYQQALGQGPQFIFQYYREEENGRGNFPPRFSGLQFPNYSSELNVNALELDDSALYLCASSQTGAKGELFFGEGSRLTVL.

V usage is TRBV6-5 and J usage is TRBJ2-7; the D gene could be TRBD1 or TRBD2 (6 bases each). V dropped 0 bases and J dropped 3 bases, with 12 bases sitting between them. This CDR3 region has 15 residues. Germline lookup yields CDR1 MNHEY and CDR2 SVGAGI. CDR3 region: CASSYSDGGLYEQYF. The CDR3 DNA reads as TGTGCCAGCAGTTACTCGGACGGGGGCCTCTACGAGCAGTACTTC.

The V call is TRBV5-5, the J call TRBJ2-3; TRBD2 matches at 11 bases. The germline V gene has CDR1 SGHKS and CDR2 YYEKEE (reference sequence). The CDR3 contains 16 residues. With 3 bases clipped from V and 2 bases from J, the junction kept 5 bases outside the gene matches. The DNA of the CDR3 is TGTGCCAGCAGCTCGCGACTAGCGGGGAACACAGATACGCAGTATTTT. Translation gives CASSSRLAGNTDTQYF.

This sequence joins TRBV27 and TRBJ1-5; a weak D match, TRBD1 (5 bases). V lost 8 bases and J lost 3, with 8 bases in between. The length of the CDR3 is 12 residues. Germline V gene sequence: CDR1 MNHEY, CDR2 SMNVEV (reference sequence). The CDR3 nucleotides read TGTGCCAGCTGGGACCCCAATCAGCCCCAGCATTTT. It yields the protein CASWDPNQPQHF.

There are a few counts of this clone. The V call is TRBV18, the J call TRBJ2-1; 10 nucleotides align to TRBD2. Germline values: CDR1 KGHSH, CDR2 LQKENI. The CDR3 consists of 15 residues. V gave up 2 bases and J gave up 10 bases; unmatched junction bases: 8. The CDR3: CASSPSGGASHEQFF. In nucleotides, the CDR3 is TGTGCCAGCTCACCAAGCGGGGGGGCCAGTCACGAGCAGTTCTTC.

The V and J genes are TRBV7-9 and TRBJ1-1; D uncertain. Trimming pared 7 bases from V and 0 bases from J, leaving 12 bases between. Germline loops: CDR1 SEHNR, CDR2 FQNEAQ (reference sequence). CDR3 length equals 14 residues. CDR3 coding DNA: TGTGCCAGCACTCAAAATAATATGAACACTGAAGCTTTCTTT. Translation gives CASTQNNMNTEAFF.

This clone was picked up a small number of times. The chain uses TRBV30 and TRBJ2-2; possible D gene TRBD2, 6 bases. The CDR3 has 14 residues. Between the trimmed V and J ends, which lost 2 bases and 5 bases, there was a span of 12 bases. Looked up from germline, CDR1 is GTSNPN and CDR2 is SVGIG (reference sequence). For the CDR3, the DNA is TGTGCCTGGAGTAAGGGACTTTTAACCGGGGAGCTGTTTTTT. This codes for CAWSKGLLTGELFF.

The CDR3 region is CASSVGQGFTGNTIYF. The CDR3, as DNA: TGTGCCAGCAGCGTAGGACAGGGGTTCACTGGAAACACCATATATTTT. The chain links TRBV9 to TRBJ1-3; 8 bases agree with TRBD1. This CDR3 has 16 amino acids. Germline V CDR1 and CDR2: SGDLS, YYNGEE. The J segment lost 2 bases and the V segment lost 0 bases, leaving 4 bases of the junction unmatched.

This chain joins TRBV7-9 and TRBJ2-7; 7 positions match TRBD1. The V and J ends lost 5 bases and 6 bases, in that order; junction bases with no gene match: 13. Germline loops: CDR1 SEHNR, CDR2 FQNEAQ (reference sequence). This CDR3 comprises 15 residues. The CDR3 loop reads CASSLQPGTVGEQYF. CDR3 coding DNA: TGTGCCAGCAGCCTTCAACCCGGGACAGTCGGCGAGCAGTACTTC.

The V gene is TRBV6-6, the J gene TRBJ2-2; D call uncertain. The germline CDR1 and CDR2 sequences are MNHNY and SVGAGI (reference sequence). V was clipped by 6 bases and J by 4 bases, with 9 bases between them. CDR3 length equals 13 residues. CDR3 sequence reads: CASSQTATGELFF. In nucleotides, the CDR3 is TGTGCCAGCAGCCAAACAGCCACCGGGGAGCTGTTTTTT.

The J gene is TRBJ1-2, the V gene TRBV9, with D unclear. Germline V lookup: CDR1 SGDLS, CDR2 YYNGEE. This CDR3 has 14 residues. V was trimmed by 0 bases and J by 0 bases, leaving 6 bases between them. The CDR3 spells CASSVGRANYGYTF. The CDR3, as DNA: TGTGCCAGCAGCGTAGGACGCGCTAACTATGGCTACACCTTC.

This clone was seen only a few times. V usage is TRBV5-1 and J usage is TRBJ2-1; D gene ambiguous. The V end lost 0 bases, the J end lost 9 bases, and 10 bases lay between the germline ends. CDR1 is SGHRS and CDR2 is YFSETQ in the germline V gene. The CDR3 is made up of 13 amino acids. The CDR3 bases are TGCGCCAGCAGCTTGGATTGGGGTCTTGAGCAGTTCTTC. It codes for CASSLDWGLEQFF.

This clone was seen a handful of times. Other DNA sequences in the sample encode the same CDR3. The rearrangement links TRBV5-1 to TRBJ2-1; D gene uncertain. From germline, CDR1 is SGHRS and CDR2 YFSETQ. The CDR3 has 13 amino acids. The V end lost 0 bases, the J end lost 7 bases, and 8 bases lay between the germline ends. CDR3 DNA sequence: TGCGCCAGCAGCTTGGGCCAAACAAATGAGCAGTTCTTC. It specifies CASSLGQTNEQFF.

This chain links TRBV6-1 with TRBJ1-1; D unresolved. Trimming took off 7 bases at V and 1 base at J, with 10 bases between the two ends. Looked up from germline, CDR1 is MNHNS and CDR2 is SASEGT. The CDR3 is made up of 13 amino acids. The CDR3 here is CASNLLGNTEAFF. For the CDR3, the DNA is TGTGCCAGCAACCTCCTCGGGAACACTGAAGCTTTCTTT.

Concerning this clone itself: Other DNA sequences of this sample code for an identical CDR3. This chain uses TRBV7-9 with TRBJ2-3; D may be TRBD2 (6 bases). Looked up from germline, CDR1 is SEHNR and CDR2 is FQNEAQ (reference sequence). Trimming stripped 1 base from V and 0 bases from J, with 8 bases between. This CDR3 is 15 amino acids long. CDR3 region: CASSLVAASTDTQYF. CDR3 DNA sequence: TGTGCCAGCAGCTTAGTAGCGGCTAGCACAGATACGCAGTATTTT.

The V and J genes are TRBV12-5 and TRBJ1-2, with a possible D match to TRBD1 (6 bases). The CDR3 loop spans 12 amino acids. CDR1 is LGHNT and CDR2 is FRNRAP in the germline V gene. V was pared by 6 bases and J by 6 bases, with 11 bases between. The CDR3 sequence is CASGKTGNGYTF. As DNA, the CDR3 is TGTGCTAGTGGCAAAACAGGGAATGGCTACACCTTC.

This clone appeared a few times. The CDR3 sequence is CASSNGTVPYNEQFF. The CDR3, as DNA: TGCGCCAGCAGCAACGGGACTGTCCCCTACAATGAGCAGTTCTTC. This sequence joins TRBV5-1 and TRBJ2-1, with D possibly matching TRBD2 (6 bases). Germline V CDR1 and CDR2: SGHRS, YFSETQ. The V gene lost 4 bases and the J gene lost 2 bases, with 13 bases spanning the gap. The CDR3 spans 15 residues.

This clone was counted a few times. The V gene is TRBV15, the J gene TRBJ1-3; 7 bases are shared with TRBD1. The CDR3 contains 16 residues. V gave up 9 bases and J gave up 0 bases; unmatched junction bases: 11. Germline CDR1 reads LNHNV; CDR2 reads YYDKDF (reference sequence). The CDR3 DNA is TGTGCCACTTCCGGGACAGCGCTACTCTCTGGAAACACCATATATTTT. Its translation: CATSGTALLSGNTIYF.

In its sample, this clone was seen a few times. The chain recombines TRBV7-2 with TRBJ2-3; D gene ambiguous. The CDR3 is 14 residues long. V lost 0 bases, J lost 2 bases, and 6 bases lay in between. Germline CDR1 is SGHTA and CDR2 is FQGNSA. Here the CDR3 DNA reads TGTGCCAGCAGCTTAGCGTTTGACACAGATACGCAGTATTTT. It specifies CASSLAFDTDTQYF.

The chain uses TRBV6-6 and TRBJ2-5; 9 bases are a match to TRBD1. The germline CDR1 and CDR2 sequences are MNHNY and SVGAGI (reference sequence). The CDR3 extends over 14 amino acids. V gave up 4 bases and J gave up 4 bases; unmatched junction bases: 4. The CDR3 sequence is CASSFGQGTETQYF. The CDR3 region has the DNA TGTGCCAGCAGTTTTGGACAGGGGACAGAGACCCAGTACTTC.

This clone was counted between two and nine times. The chain recombines TRBV6-5 with TRBJ2-4, with a possible D match to TRBD1 (5 bases). The CDR3 covers 13 residues. The V and J ends lost 6 bases and 6 bases respectively, with 12 bases between them. Germline assignment: CDR1 MNHEY and CDR2 SVGAGI. In DNA form, the CDR3 reads TGTGCCAGCAGCGATTCACAGGCAAACATTCAGTACTTC. This encodes CASSDSQANIQYF.